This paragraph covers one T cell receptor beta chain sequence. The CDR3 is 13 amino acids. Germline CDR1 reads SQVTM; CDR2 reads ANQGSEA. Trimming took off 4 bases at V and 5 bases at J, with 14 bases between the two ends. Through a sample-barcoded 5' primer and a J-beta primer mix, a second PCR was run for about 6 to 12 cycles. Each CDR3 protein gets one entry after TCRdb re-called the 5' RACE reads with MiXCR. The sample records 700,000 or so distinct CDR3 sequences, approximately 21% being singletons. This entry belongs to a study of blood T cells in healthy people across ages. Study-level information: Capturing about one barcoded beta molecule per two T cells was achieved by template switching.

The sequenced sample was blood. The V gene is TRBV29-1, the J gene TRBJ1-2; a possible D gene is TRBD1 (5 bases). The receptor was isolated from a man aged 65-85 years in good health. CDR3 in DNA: TGCAGCGTTGGACCCCGGGACCGTTATGGCTACACCTTC. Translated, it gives CSVGPRDRYGYTF.